Each of the 19 T cell receptor beta chains below was sequenced from the same sample in a study of beta chain features in type 1 diabetes (dated 2018 in TCRdb). Here is what the overall study found, with its caveats: In all four CD4+ subsets, TCRB CDR3 length was moderately but significantly shorter in type 1 diabetes patients.

No antigen has been assigned to these receptors. Library preparation employed the immunoSEQ multiplex PCR assay. The entire isolated RNA was reverse transcribed using the High Capacity cDNA Reverse Transcription Kit, and thus expressed TCRB transcripts were sequenced. The table comes from immuneACCESS by way of TCRdb, which keeps in-frame sequences with V and J called. Part of the clones is missing from these tables; in studies checked, under half for an unresolved V gene and the rest for unknown reasons. The sample table holds fewer than 300,000 clones, of which roughly 22% were seen once. The leading ten clones occupy around 0.03% of the sample. Sequencing used naive CD4+ T cells from blood. The cell subset or site tag for this specimen amounts to: true naive CD4+ T cells. The receptors were gathered from a woman in her 40s with type 1 diabetes.

This rearrangement joins TRBV2 to TRBJ2-1; 13 bases are a match to TRBD2. The germline V gene has CDR1 SNHLY and CDR2 FYNNEI. CDR3 length: 15 residues. V lost 6 bases and J lost 4; bases outside the gene matches: 3. The CDR3 loop reads CASRQGLAGYNEQFF. The DNA for the CDR3 is TGTGCCAGCAGGCAGGGACTAGCGGGATACAATGAGCAGTTCTTC.

This clone was recorded a few times. V usage is TRBV28 and J usage is TRBJ2-2; D ambiguous. The length of the CDR3 is 13 residues. The germline V gene has CDR1 MDHEN and CDR2 SYDVKM. Trimming pared 6 bases from V and 3 bases from J, leaving 8 bases between. The CDR3 loop is CASSRSYTGELFF. CDR3 nucleotides: TGTGCCAGCAGCCGTAGTTACACCGGGGAGCTGTTTTTT.

This rearrangement joins TRBV9 to TRBJ2-7, with a weak D call TRBD2 (5 bases). V was pared by 1 base and J by 4 bases, with 12 bases between. CDR3 size: 14 residues. Germline V gene sequence: CDR1 SGDLS, CDR2 YYNGEE. This CDR3 reads CASSVSGSVYEQYF. The CDR3 region has the DNA TGTGCCAGCAGCGTAAGCGGCTCCGTGTACGAGCAGTACTTC.

This chain uses TRBV2 with TRBJ1-2; 9 positions match TRBD1. Germline CDR1 SNHLY, CDR2 FYNNEI. V gave up 7 bases and J gave up 7 bases; unmatched junction bases: 7. The CDR3 has 13 residues. CDR3 loop: CASTPGQGRGYTF. In DNA, the CDR3 is TGTGCCAGCACCCCGGGACAGGGTCGTGGCTACACCTTC.

In this sample, this clone turned up a few times. CDR3 in amino acids: CSARASGRAQNEQFF. The CDR3 coding sequence is TGCAGCGCCAGAGCTAGCGGGAGGGCCCAAAATGAGCAGTTCTTC. The chain combines TRBV29-1 with TRBJ2-1; TRBD2 matches at 12 bases. This CDR3 contains 15 residues. Germline V gives CDR1 SQVTM, CDR2 ANQGSEA. J was trimmed by 7 bases and V by 7 bases; bases with no gene match: 11.

This clone has just a few counts. J is TRBJ2-1 and V is TRBV7-2; D gene ambiguous. The CDR3 is 12 amino acids. Trimming took off 3 bases at V and 10 bases at J, with 10 bases between the two ends. The V gene's germline CDR1 is SGHTA and CDR2 FQGNSA. The CDR3 DNA reads as TGTGCCAGCAGCTTCGCCGGGTCAGAGCAGTTCTTC. This sequence encodes CASSFAGSEQFF.

This clone was picked up a small number of times. The V gene is TRBV2, the J gene TRBJ2-1; no firm D call. Trimming stripped 6 bases from V and 4 bases from J, with 10 bases between. Germline values: CDR1 SNHLY, CDR2 FYNNEI. The CDR3 sequence is 13 residues long. The CDR3 is CASRSTPYNEQFF. The CDR3 DNA reads as TGTGCCAGCAGAAGCACCCCTTACAATGAGCAGTTCTTC.

This clone was picked up a small number of times. V usage is TRBV7-2 and J usage is TRBJ2-3; TRBD1 matches 7 bases. V lost 5 bases and J lost 2; bases outside the gene matches: 4. Looked up from germline, CDR1 is SGHTA and CDR2 is FQGNSA. This CDR3 has 14 amino acids. The DNA of the CDR3 is TGTGCCAGCAGCAACAGGGGCCCCACAGATACGCAGTATTTT. This translates into CASSNRGPTDTQYF.

The chain combines TRBV29-1 with TRBJ1-5; D unresolved. With 4 bases removed from V and 3 bases from J, the gap between germline ends came to 7 bases. The CDR3 has 12 residues. Germline V gives CDR1 SQVTM, CDR2 ANQGSEA. DNA for the CDR3: TGCAGCGTTGGGGCAGACAATCAGCCCCAGCATTTT. Its protein product is CSVGADNQPQHF.

This rearrangement joins TRBV28 to TRBJ2-1; D gene uncertain. Trimming stripped 4 bases from V and 0 bases from J, with 10 bases between. The CDR3 runs 15 residues. Germline V lookup: CDR1 MDHEN, CDR2 SYDVKM. CDR3 nucleotide sequence: TGTGCCAGCAGTTCACTTCCGGGCTCCTACAATGAGCAGTTCTTC. It yields the protein CASSSLPGSYNEQFF.

This clone was counted only a few times. The chain combines TRBV20-1 with TRBJ2-2, with D hard to call. Germline V gene lookup returns CDR1 DFQATT and CDR2 SNEGSKA (reference sequence). CDR3 length equals 11 residues. The V gene lost 3 bases and the J gene lost 6 bases, with 5 bases spanning the gap. The CDR3 protein is CSASVSGELFF. The DNA for the CDR3 is TGCAGTGCTAGCGTTTCCGGGGAGCTGTTTTTT.

The J gene is TRBJ2-7, the V gene TRBV23-1, with 7 bases fitting TRBD1. TRBV23-1 is recorded as an ORF, its role being uncertain. Unmatched junction bases numbered 19, after V lost 2 bases and J lost 6 bases. The CDR3 is 18 amino acids. CDR3 sequence (DNA): TGCGCCAGCAGTCAACCGCGACCGGGACAGATCCGTTTAGGCGAGCAGTACTTC. Residues: CASSQPRPGQIRLGEQYF.

This chain links TRBV5-1 with TRBJ2-7; D is perhaps TRBD2 (6 bases). V was clipped by 1 base and J by 2 bases, with 13 bases between them. The CDR3 loop spans 15 amino acids. Germline CDR1 and CDR2: SGHRS and YFSETQ. The CDR3 nucleotides are TGCGCCAGCAGCTTGAAGGGCGGGGAGCCCTACGAGCAGTACTTC. This sequence encodes CASSLKGGEPYEQYF.

This clone was counted only a few times. The chain carries TRBV7-9 and TRBJ2-5, with D perhaps TRBD2 (6 bases). CDR1 is SEHNR, CDR2 FQNEAQ, per germline (reference sequence). Trimming removed 2 bases at V and 3 bases at J, with 10 bases between. The length of the CDR3 is 14 residues. The CDR3 coding sequence is TGTGCCAGCAGCTTATTATCGGGGGAAGAGACCCAGTACTTC. Its translation is CASSLLSGEETQYF.

A few counts support this clone. This rearrangement joins TRBV7-9 to TRBJ2-1, with TRBD1 matching over 8 bases. Looked up from germline, CDR1 is SEHNR and CDR2 is FQNEAQ (reference sequence). CDR3 length: 16 amino acids. The J segment lost 4 bases and the V segment lost 2 bases, leaving 7 bases of the junction unmatched. The chain's CDR3 is CASSLQGAGSYNEQFF. CDR3 DNA sequence: TGTGCCAGCAGCTTACAGGGGGCCGGCTCTTACAATGAGCAGTTCTTC.

This clone was observed a few times. The chain carries TRBV15 and TRBJ1-3, with 8 bases fitting TRBD1. The germline CDR1 and CDR2 sequences are LNHNV and YYDKDF (reference sequence). The J segment lost 2 bases and the V segment lost 5 bases, leaving 14 bases of the junction unmatched. The CDR3 totals 18 residues. CDR3 region: CATSRTAGTGLAGNTIYF. CDR3 nucleotides: TGTGCCACCAGCCGCACTGCCGGGACAGGTTTAGCTGGAAACACCATATATTTT.

This chain links TRBV27 with TRBJ2-5; 8 bases align to TRBD1. The CDR3 is 13 amino acids. Germline-derived CDR1 and CDR2 are MNHEY and SMNVEV (reference sequence). Trimming at V came to 6 bases and at J to 4 bases, leaving 4 bases not matched to a gene. DNA for the CDR3: TGTGCCAGCAGGAAGACAGGGGTAGAGACCCAGTACTTC. Amino acids: CASRKTGVETQYF.

This chain joins TRBV5-1 and TRBJ1-2; TRBD1 is a possible D gene (5 bases). From germline, CDR1 is SGHRS and CDR2 YFSETQ. The CDR3 runs to 14 residues. V was shortened by 5 bases and J by 8 bases, with 19 bases between the two germline ends. The CDR3 DNA reads as TGCGCCAGCAGTTCCGGTTTACAGGCAGTCGGCTACACCTTC. Translating it yields CASSSGLQAVGYTF.

The chain has TRBV5-1 and TRBJ2-3; D perhaps matches TRBD1 (6 bases). V was trimmed by 1 base and J by 2 bases, leaving 8 bases between them. The CDR3 is 14 amino acids. CDR1 is SGHRS, CDR2 YFSETQ, per germline. The DNA of the CDR3 is TGCGCCAGCAGCTTGAAGGGACACACAGATACGCAGTATTTT. It is translated as CASSLKGHTDTQYF.